The 13 T cell receptor beta chains presented below share a single source sample, sequenced in a study of cytomegalovirus exposure and HLA in healthy donors. Both 60 Vbeta primers and 13 Jbeta primers went into the PCR. The protocol was immunoSEQ multiplex PCR, while the TCRdb copy is restricted to in-frame clones and leaves out a portion. There are approximately 170,000 clones in the sample; roughly 84% occur only once, and 0.95% to 1.5% lies in the top ten. The sample consisted of PBMCs. These receptors all come from a boy aged 2-15 years in good health and CMV-seronegative.

This clone was recorded once. J is TRBJ2-3 and V is TRBV14, with D tentatively TRBD1 (6 bases). From germline, CDR1 is SGHDN and CDR2 FVKESK. Trimming removed 2 bases at V and 4 bases at J, with 16 bases between. The CDR3 has 16 residues. The CDR3 here is CASSQISGVRADTQYF. The DNA for the CDR3 is TGTGCCAGCAGCCAAATTTCAGGGGTACGCGCAGATACGCAGTATTTT.

V and J are TRBV14 and TRBJ2-3; D unclear. V lost 1 base, J lost 5 bases, and 19 bases lay in between. CDR1 and CDR2 from the germline V gene are SGHDN and FVKESK. This CDR3 contains 17 residues. CDR3 residues: CASSQVPVVGPGDTQYF. CDR3 coding DNA: TGTGCCAGCAGCCAAGTTCCCGTAGTAGGTCCGGGAGATACGCAGTATTTT.

The chain employs TRBV10-1 and TRBJ2-1; TRBD2 agrees at 11 bases. V trimming: 3 bases; J trimming: 9 bases; junction bases outside the gene matches: 19. The germline V gene has CDR1 WNHNN and CDR2 SYGVQD (reference sequence). This CDR3 is 19 amino acids long. CDR3 loop: CASSDSVPGGLAVWGEQFF. The CDR3 nucleotides read TGCGCCAGCAGTGATTCGGTTCCGGGGGGACTAGCGGTTTGGGGTGAGCAGTTCTTC.

The J gene is TRBJ2-5, the V gene TRBV6-1; D is possibly TRBD2 (5 bases). The DNA end is a closer match to TRBJ2-7, so the J assignment may be wrong. This CDR3 is built from 15 residues. Germline V gene data show CDR1 as MNHNS and CDR2 as SASEGT. CDR3 sequence (DNA): TGTGCCAGCACCGGAGCAAGCGGCCGAACCTACGAGCAGTACTTC. Protein product: CASTGASGRTYEQYF.

The chain joins TRBV4-3 to TRBJ2-2; weak D call: TRBD2 (6 bases). CDR3 size: 16 residues. The germline V gene encodes CDR1 LGHNA and CDR2 YSLEER. Between the trimmed V and J ends, which lost 0 bases and 5 bases, there was a span of 13 bases. The CDR3 region is CASSQEPSEGTGELFF. In DNA form, the CDR3 reads TGCGCCAGCAGCCAAGAGCCCTCGGAGGGAACCGGGGAGCTGTTTTTT.

The rearrangement links TRBV10-3 to TRBJ2-1, with 9 bases lining up with TRBD2. Germline loops: CDR1 ENHRY, CDR2 SYGVKD. The CDR3 runs to 15 residues. V shed 1 base and J 5 bases; nucleotides not matched to a gene: 3. CDR3 residues: CAISEWTSADNEQFF. The CDR3 DNA sequence: TGTGCCATCAGTGAGTGGACTAGCGCTGACAATGAGCAGTTCTTC.

The chain employs TRBV5-6 and TRBJ1-1, with D tentatively TRBD1 (5 bases). The CDR3 spans 13 residues. CDR1 SGHDT and CDR2 YYEEEE come from the germline V gene. Trimming removed 4 bases from V and 12 bases from J, with 19 bases in between. The CDR3 DNA sequence: TGTGCCAGCAGCCATCCGCGGGGCACTCCAACTTTCTTT. Protein sequence: CASSHPRGTPTFF.

In its sample, this clone was seen once. V usage is TRBV6-1 and J usage is TRBJ1-6; D gene ambiguous. This CDR3 contains 14 residues. V dropped 4 bases and J dropped 6 bases, with 10 bases sitting between them. Germline V gives CDR1 MNHNS, CDR2 SASEGT. This CDR3 is CASSGGGSNSPLHF. For the CDR3, the DNA is TGTGCCAGCAGTGGGGGAGGGAGTAATTCACCCCTCCACTTT.

The chain is built from TRBV6-6 and TRBJ2-5; 7 bases match TRBD2. In germline, CDR1 is MNHNY, CDR2 SVGAGI (reference sequence). V shed 3 bases, J shed 2 bases, and the junction held 6 bases outside the gene matches. The CDR3 is made up of 15 amino acids. For the CDR3, the DNA is TGTGCCAGCAGTTATGGGTCAGCGGGACAAGAGACCCAGTACTTC. Translation: CASSYGSAGQETQYF.

This clone has more than one count but fewer than ten. V is TRBV6-6 and J is TRBJ1-1, with D possibly TRBD1 on 5 matching bases. The V gene lost 10 bases and the J gene lost 2 bases, with 20 bases spanning the gap. The V gene's germline CDR1 is MNHNY and CDR2 SVGAGI (reference sequence). CDR3 length equals 15 residues. The CDR3 coding sequence is TGTGCCATCACGGGACCTGGGACTGCAAACACTGAAGCTTTCTTT. Translating it yields CAITGPGTANTEAFF.

This clone was seen just once. Here the CDR3 reads CATSRQRTGNTEAFF. The CDR3 DNA reads TGTGCCACCAGCAGACAACGGACAGGGAACACTGAAGCTTTCTTT. The J gene is TRBJ1-1, the V gene TRBV15; TRBD1 aligns across 7 bases. J lost 1 base, V lost 2 bases, and 4 bases had no gene match. Germline CDR1 reads LNHNV; CDR2 reads YYDKDF (reference sequence). The CDR3 has 15 amino acids.

V usage is TRBV7-3 and J usage is TRBJ2-1, with 8 nucleotides matching TRBD2. The V and J ends lost 0 bases and 3 bases, in that order; junction bases with no gene match: 4. Germline assignment: CDR1 SGHTA and CDR2 FQGTGA. The CDR3 sequence is 16 residues long. DNA for the CDR3: TGTGCCAGCAGCTTAACGGGGACTAGTCTCTACAATGAGCAGTTCTTC. It translates to CASSLTGTSLYNEQFF.

V is TRBV6-5 and J is TRBJ2-1; 7 bases fit TRBD2. CDR3 length: 13 residues. CDR1 MNHEY and CDR2 SVGAGI come from the germline V gene. V shed 5 bases, J shed 8 bases, and the junction held 6 bases outside the gene matches. The CDR3 reads CASSHLAGDEQFF. The CDR3, as DNA: TGTGCCAGCAGTCACCTGGCGGGGGATGAGCAGTTCTTC.